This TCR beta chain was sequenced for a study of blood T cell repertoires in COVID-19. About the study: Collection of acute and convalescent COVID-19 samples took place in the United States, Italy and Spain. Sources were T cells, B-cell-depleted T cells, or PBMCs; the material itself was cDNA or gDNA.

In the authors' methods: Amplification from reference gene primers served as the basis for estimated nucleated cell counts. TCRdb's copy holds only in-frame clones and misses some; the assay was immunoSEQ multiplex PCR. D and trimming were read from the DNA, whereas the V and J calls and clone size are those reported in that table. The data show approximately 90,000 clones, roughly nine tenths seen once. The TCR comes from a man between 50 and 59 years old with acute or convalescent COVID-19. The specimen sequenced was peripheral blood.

CDR3 protein: CASSYGQVGNEQFF. For the CDR3, the DNA is TGTGCCAGCAGCTATGGACAGGTCGGCAATGAGCAGTTCTTC. The rearrangement uses TRBV5-6 and TRBJ2-1; 7 bases align to TRBD1. CDR3 length: 14 amino acids. V gave up 3 bases and J gave up 6 bases; unmatched junction bases: 6. Per germline, CDR1 SGHDT and CDR2 YYEEEE.